This T cell receptor (beta chain) appears in the sequencing data of a study of T cell changes during pregnancy in multiple sclerosis. The method was immunoSEQ multiplex PCR; TCRdb's version includes in-frame clones alone and lacks a portion of them. The sample includes approximately 45,000 clones, approximately 90% of them seen just once. The sequenced sample was CD8+ T cells from peripheral blood mononuclear cells, obtained in the second trimester of pregnancy. The origin of this receptor is a female donor with multiple sclerosis, enrolled in a pregnancy study.

Here the CDR3 DNA reads TGTGCCAGCAGCTCGACAGGGAACGAGCAGTACTTC. Amino acids: CASSSTGNEQYF. The rearrangement links TRBV7-6 to TRBJ2-7, with TRBD1 matching 7 bases. After removal of 4 bases from V and 5 bases from J, the junction contained 2 bases not matched to a gene. The CDR3 is made up of 12 amino acids. The V gene's germline CDR1 is SGHVS and CDR2 FNYEAQ.